This TCR beta chain appears in the sequencing data of a study of blood T cell repertoires in COVID-19. Authors' data handling: Reference gene primers were amplified, and this amplification served to estimate nucleated cell counts. Method: immunoSEQ multiplex PCR; TCRdb's copy keeps in-frame clones and lacks some. From that table come the V and J calls and clone size; the DNA was used to work out D and trimming. This table holds 110,000 or so clones, 80% to 90% found once. The CDR3 extends over 16 amino acids. CDR1 MGHRA and CDR2 YSYEKL come from the germline V gene. V lost 3 bases to trimming and J lost 6 bases; unmatched junction nucleotides: 11.

The genes are TRBV4-1 and TRBJ2-7; TRBD1 aligns across 10 bases. This clonotype was obtained from a human donor in a cohort sampled during active COVID-19. Sequenced material: peripheral blood. The CDR3 sequence is CASSQMFRQGAPEQYF. CDR3 in DNA: TGCGCCAGCAGCCAGATGTTTCGACAGGGGGCCCCCGAGCAGTACTTC.